This record covers a single T cell receptor beta chain. This sample is part of a study of CD4 and CD8 cells across lung adenocarcinoma regions. Donors had localized lung adenocarcinoma, a non-small cell lung cancer. Using its own MiXCR run on the PCR reads, TCRdb lists one record per CDR3 protein. Of about 11,000 distinct CDR3 sequences in the sample, around 59% were seen once. The germline CDR1 and CDR2 sequences are SGHAT and FQNNGV. The length of the CDR3 is 12 residues. V and J are TRBV11-2 and TRBJ2-5; D unresolved. The DNA matches TRBJ2-7 better at its end, which makes the J call doubtful. The material sequenced was CD8+ T cells from the margin of a lung tumor. The TCR comes from a male donor with lung adenocarcinoma. The CD4 and CD8 labels of this study may be unreliable. The CDR3 is CASSLPSYEQYF. The DNA for the CDR3 is TGTGCCAGCAGCTTACCCAGTTACGAGCAGTACTTC.